This T cell receptor beta chain was sequenced in a study of T-cell reconstitution after alpha-beta-depleted transplantation in children. Whole-study results and caveats: After one year, T-cell counts and TCRbeta diversity mostly came from new T cells. At day 60, the high TCRbeta diversity found in some patients originated from recipient T cells and thymic progenitors that had survived.

The sample holds a few counts of this clonotype. The antigen is unknown. Germline V gene lookup returns CDR1 DFQATT and CDR2 SNEGSKA (reference sequence). V lost 1 base and J 4 bases, leaving 15 bases between the germline ends. This CDR3 contains 15 residues. As it was prepared, the TCRbeta library received unique molecular identifiers. A single record per CDR3 protein comes from TCRdb applying MiXCR to the PCR reads. The data hold approximately 400,000 distinct CDR3 sequences, with roughly 17% observed a single time. The TCR originated in a boy under two years old who had a stem cell transplant for Wiskott-Aldrich syndrome, so the T cells may come from the graft donor. J is TRBJ2-3 and V is TRBV20-1; D remains unclear. The specimen was PBMCs, mostly from graft donor cells, collected 360 days after TCRalphabeta/CD19-depleted stem cell transplant. The CDR3 sequence: CSARARAQVPDTQYF. CDR3 in DNA: TGCAGTGCTAGAGCAAGGGCCCAGGTCCCAGATACGCAGTATTTT.